The next 31 T cell receptor beta chains were all read from a single sample in a study of neoadjuvant anti-PD-1 for oral cavity cancer. Generated by immunoSEQ multiplex PCR, the TCRdb table keeps only in-frame clones and is missing some. Of tens of thousands of clones in the sample, 65% to 85% were seen once. Material: PBMCs, obtained before nivolumab (anti-PD-1) treatment. These receptors were obtained from a person between 35 and 79 years old with oral cavity squamous cell carcinoma.

The chain combines TRBV19 with TRBJ2-7, with D possibly matching TRBD1 (6 bases). The CDR3 runs to 13 residues. The ends were cut back, 4 bases at V and 9 bases at J, with 16 bases in the middle. Germline loops: CDR1 LNHDA, CDR2 SQIVND (reference sequence). The DNA of the CDR3 is TGTGCCAGTAGTAGTCCCCCCAGGGGATCGCAGTACTTC. The encoded protein is CASSSPPRGSQYF.

The chain joins TRBV5-1 to TRBJ1-5; TRBD1 aligns across 9 bases. This CDR3 spans 15 amino acids. Germline V CDR1 and CDR2: SGHRS, YFSETQ. After removal of 5 bases from V and 6 bases from J, the junction contained 9 bases not matched to a gene. CDR3 nucleotides: TGCGCCAGCAGACCTACAGGGGGCGGGAGTCAGCCCCAGCATTTT. Translating it yields CASRPTGGGSQPQHF.

The rearrangement joins TRBV5-1 to TRBJ2-5; 8 bases fit TRBD2. CDR1 and CDR2 from the germline V gene are SGHRS and YFSETQ. The CDR3 has 13 residues. After removal of 5 bases from V and 2 bases from J, the junction contained 2 bases not matched to a gene. Written as DNA, the CDR3 is TGCGCCAGCAGGGCTAGCGGGCAAGAGACCCAGTACTTC. It codes for CASRASGQETQYF.

This clone was observed a handful of times. The V call is TRBV14, the J call TRBJ2-1, with D hard to call. The CDR3 contains 13 residues. Germline values: CDR1 SGHDN, CDR2 FVKESK. Trimming took 8 bases from V and 5 from J, leaving 13 bases between them. CDR3 protein: CASRETVNNEQFF. The CDR3 DNA reads as TGTGCCAGCCGAGAGACGGTCAACAATGAGCAGTTCTTC.

The chain couples TRBV6-6 to TRBJ2-1; 10 nucleotides align to TRBD2. V dropped 2 bases and J dropped 3; count of bases not matched to a gene: 1. This CDR3 region has 15 residues. From germline, CDR1 is MNHNY and CDR2 SVGAGI (reference sequence). CDR3 in DNA: TGTGCCAGCAGTTACGGGACTAGCGTCTACAATGAGCAGTTCTTC. It specifies CASSYGTSVYNEQFF.

This clone appeared once. The genes are TRBV18 and TRBJ1-6; D is unresolved. Germline values: CDR1 KGHSH, CDR2 LQKENI. V lost 4 bases to trimming and J lost 5 bases, with 18 bases between them. The CDR3 runs 17 residues. The CDR3 DNA sequence: TGTGCCAGCTCACTAAAGGGCGGGCAGCTTGATAATTCACCCCTCCACTTT. This sequence encodes CASSLKGGQLDNSPLHF.

The genes are TRBV29-1 and TRBJ2-6; D ambiguous. The V end was cut by 5 bases, the J end by 0 bases, with 17 bases between. CDR1 SQVTM and CDR2 ANQGSEA come from the germline V gene. The CDR3 extends over 17 amino acids. CDR3 nucleotide sequence: TGCAGCGTTTTAGGACGGCACAACAGCTCTGGGGCCAACGTCCTGACTTTC. Translating gives CSVLGRHNSSGANVLTF.

This chain joins TRBV7-9 and TRBJ1-1, with unresolved D. Germline V lookup: CDR1 SEHNR, CDR2 FQNEAQ (reference sequence). The CDR3 totals 15 residues. The V end was cut by 3 bases, the J end by 1 base, with 12 bases between. CDR3 coding DNA: TGTGCCAGCAGCTTTGGAATAGGACCGAACACTGAAGCTTTCTTT. As protein: CASSFGIGPNTEAFF.

This chain connects TRBV6-1 to TRBJ1-3, with D hard to call. Trimming shortened V by 1 base and J by 1 base, and 8 bases separated the two germline ends. The CDR3 totals 15 residues. Germline V gene data show CDR1 as MNHNS and CDR2 as SASEGT. The CDR3 here is CASSEVLRSGNTIYF. The CDR3 DNA reads as TGTGCCAGCAGTGAAGTTCTGCGTTCTGGAAACACCATATATTTT.

The V call is TRBV2, the J call TRBJ1-5; 7 nucleotides agree with TRBD1. The CDR3 extends over 15 amino acids. Germline trimming cut 8 bases from V and 1 base from J; bases unmatched to any gene: 8. The V gene's germline CDR1 is SNHLY and CDR2 FYNNEI. CDR3 sequence: CASWDSGRSNQPQHF. The CDR3 DNA reads TGTGCCAGCTGGGACAGCGGTAGGAGCAATCAGCCCCAGCATTTT.

This chain joins TRBV28 and TRBJ1-1; 9 bases are a match to TRBD1. The V and J ends lost 3 bases and 7 bases, in that order; junction bases with no gene match: 9. The CDR3 has 15 residues. Germline V CDR1 and CDR2: MDHEN, SYDVKM. The chain's CDR3 is CASSLGTGSSHEAFF. The CDR3 bases are TGTGCCAGCAGTTTGGGGACAGGGAGCTCCCATGAAGCTTTCTTT.

The rearrangement uses TRBV4-1 and TRBJ1-5; 11 nucleotides agree with TRBD1. The trim removed 2 bases at V and 6 bases at J, leaving 12 bases unmatched. Per the germline V gene, CDR1 is MGHRA and CDR2 is YSYEKL. The CDR3 is made up of 18 amino acids. CDR3 nucleotide sequence: TGCGCCAGCAGCCAACCCCCCGGACAGGGGGCGAGGGGTCAGCCCCAGCATTTT. Its protein product is CASSQPPGQGARGQPQHF.

This sequence joins TRBV30 and TRBJ2-1; 7 nucleotides align to TRBD2. V lost 0 bases and J lost 5; bases outside the gene matches: 1. Germline CDR1 is GTSNPN and CDR2 is SVGIG (reference sequence). The CDR3 sequence is 13 residues long. Here the CDR3 DNA reads TGTGCCTGGAGTGTGGGGGGGAACAATGAGCAGTTCTTC. It is translated as CAWSVGGNNEQFF.

The V and J genes are TRBV9 and TRBJ1-1; D gene uncertain. The CDR3 contains 14 residues. Germline V gene data show CDR1 as SGDLS and CDR2 as YYNGEE. Trimming took 0 bases from V and 8 from J, leaving 14 bases between them. The CDR3 coding sequence is TGTGCCAGCAGCGTAGAAACGGCGGCGGGGGAAGCTTTCTTT. Translation: CASSVETAAGEAFF.

The J gene is TRBJ1-2, the V gene TRBV2; D not resolved. V lost 2 bases and J 4 bases, leaving 11 bases between the germline ends. CDR1 is SNHLY and CDR2 is FYNNEI in the germline V gene. This CDR3 region has 14 residues. CDR3 protein: CASSERKGTYGYTF. The CDR3 coding sequence is TGTGCCAGCAGTGAAAGAAAGGGAACCTATGGCTACACCTTC.

CDR3 region: CASSLERGQVYEQYF. In DNA form, the CDR3 reads TGTGCCAGCAGCTTGGAGAGAGGCCAGGTCTACGAGCAGTACTTC. The rearrangement joins TRBV5-6 to TRBJ2-7; D is uncertain. Trimming left V 0 bases short and J 3 bases short, with 13 bases between. The germline V gene has CDR1 SGHDT and CDR2 YYEEEE. The CDR3 sequence is 15 residues long.

The chain links TRBV4-2 to TRBJ1-6; D ambiguous. This CDR3 region has 15 residues. The germline V gene encodes CDR1 LGHNA and CDR2 YNFKEQ. V was cut by 4 bases and J by 11 bases, with 18 bases left in between. CDR3 residues: CASSLERGGSTPLHF. Here the CDR3 DNA reads TGTGCCAGCAGCCTCGAGCGGGGAGGGAGTACACCCCTCCACTTT.

Details on this clone: Relative to the germline gene, one junction end is altered; a read error may explain this. J is TRBJ1-1 and V is TRBV6-1; D is possibly TRBD1 (5 bases). Germline CDR1 and CDR2: MNHNS and SASEGT. The CDR3 runs 14 residues. CDR3 in amino acids: CASSEGAYRAGAFF. DNA for the CDR3: TGTGCCAGCAGCGAAGGGGCCTACCGCGCTGGGGCTTTCTTT.

This chain joins TRBV7-9 and TRBJ1-1, with D hard to call. Germline CDR1 reads SEHNR; CDR2 reads FQNEAQ (reference sequence). The V end was cut by 7 bases, the J end by 4 bases, with 13 bases between. CDR3 length: 13 residues. The CDR3 reads CASNRGGSTEAFF. The DNA of the CDR3 is TGTGCCAGCAATAGAGGAGGGAGCACTGAAGCTTTCTTT. Full variable domain (remainder filled in from reference TRBV7-9 and TRBJ1-1): DTGVSQNPRHKITKRGQNVTFRCDPISEHNRLYWYRQTLGQGPEFLTYFQNEAQLEKSRLLSDRFSAERPKGSFSTLEIQRTEQGDSAMYLCASNRGGSTEAFFGQGTRLTVV.

Remarks on this clone: A junction boundary mismatches the germline segment, possibly from a read error. This chain links TRBV19 with TRBJ1-5, with a weak D call TRBD1 (5 bases). This CDR3 has 13 residues. The germline CDR1 and CDR2 sequences are LNHDA and SQIVND (reference sequence). CDR3 nucleotide sequence: TGTGCCAGTAGTGAGCAGGGCAAACAGCCCCAGCATTTT. Translated: CASSEQGKQPQHF.

The gene calls are TRBV9 and TRBJ1-4; 8 bases agree with TRBD1. Germline lookup yields CDR1 SGDLS and CDR2 YYNGEE. The CDR3 sequence is 15 residues long. The V and J ends lost 4 bases and 7 bases, in that order; junction bases with no gene match: 9. The chain's CDR3 is CASSTQGARGEKLFF. Here the CDR3 DNA reads TGTGCCAGCAGCACCCAGGGGGCGCGAGGTGAAAAACTGTTTTTT.

Here the CDR3 reads CSVEGDRRRSYEQYF. The CDR3 coding sequence is TGCAGCGTTGAAGGGGACAGGCGACGCTCCTACGAGCAGTACTTC. The rearrangement links TRBV29-1 to TRBJ2-7, with 8 nucleotides matching TRBD1. The V gene end was trimmed by 1 base and the J gene end by 0 bases; junction bases not matched to a gene: 5. This CDR3 contains 15 residues. Germline V gives CDR1 SQVTM, CDR2 ANQGSEA.

In its sample, this clone was seen a few times. The rearrangement links TRBV7-6 to TRBJ1-6; 10 positions agree with TRBD1. This CDR3 is built from 15 residues. V lost 4 bases to trimming and J lost 10 bases; unmatched junction nucleotides: 7. Germline lookup yields CDR1 SGHVS and CDR2 FNYEAQ. The CDR3 coding sequence is TGTGCCAGCAGCTCGGGACAGGGGAATCTATCACCCCTCCACTTT. This translates into CASSSGQGNLSPLHF.

The CDR3 loop reads CASSLGQRGGRNEQFF. The CDR3 DNA reads TGCGCCAGCAGCTTGGGACAGCGGGGGGGCCGCAATGAGCAGTTCTTC. The V and J genes are TRBV5-1 and TRBJ2-1; 10 positions match TRBD2. The CDR3 has 16 amino acids. The V gene's germline CDR1 is SGHRS and CDR2 YFSETQ. The trim removed 0 bases at V and 6 bases at J, leaving 6 bases unmatched.

This sequence joins TRBV5-6 and TRBJ1-4; TRBD1 matches at 7 bases. Germline V gene sequence: CDR1 SGHDT, CDR2 YYEEEE. V was pared by 2 bases and J by 6 bases, with 7 bases of the junction left unmatched. This CDR3 contains 15 residues. The CDR3 here is CASSFQTGRDEKLFF. CDR3 DNA sequence: TGTGCCAGCAGCTTTCAGACAGGGAGGGATGAAAAACTGTTTTTT.

This clone was found a few times. V and J are TRBV6-1 and TRBJ2-1; possibly TRBD2 for D (6 bases). The germline V gene has CDR1 MNHNS and CDR2 SASEGT. There are 15 residues in the CDR3. V shed 6 bases and J shed 2 bases, with 14 bases lying between them. The CDR3 DNA follows: TGTGCCAGCAGCCCCAGGGACTTCACCTACAATGAGCAGTTCTTC. This sequence encodes CASSPRDFTYNEQFF.

The CDR3 here is CASKGSENTIYF. The CDR3 region has the DNA TGTGCCAGCAAAGGGAGCGAAAACACCATATATTTT. The chain is built from TRBV6-6 and TRBJ1-3; no definite D call. The germline V gene has CDR1 MNHNY and CDR2 SVGAGI (reference sequence). The CDR3 consists of 12 residues. V lost 7 bases to trimming and J lost 6 bases, with 10 bases between them.

The chain is built from TRBV6-1 and TRBJ1-3; D not resolved. V was clipped by 4 bases and J by 2 bases, with 9 bases between them. There are 14 residues in the CDR3. Germline V gene lookup returns CDR1 MNHNS and CDR2 SASEGT. The CDR3 DNA reads TGTGCCAGCAGTGGAAATATACCTGGAAACACCATATATTTT. Translated, it gives CASSGNIPGNTIYF.

The genes are TRBV5-1 and TRBJ2-6, with 7 positions matching TRBD2. Germline V gene lookup returns CDR1 SGHRS and CDR2 YFSETQ. CDR3 size: 15 residues. With V trimmed by 3 bases and J by 1 base, 1 base remained unmatched. CDR3 nucleotide sequence: TGCGCCAGCAGCTCCGGGGGGTCTGGGGCCAACGTCCTGACTTTC. It specifies CASSSGGSGANVLTF. Using reference TRBV5-1 and TRBJ2-6 for the parts outside the CDR3, the full variable domain is KAGVTQTPRYLIKTRGQQVTLSCSPISGHRSVSWYQQTPGQGLQFLFEYFSETQRNKGNFPGRFSGRQFSNSRSEMNVSTLELGDSALYLCASSSGGSGANVLTFGAGSRLTVL.

The rearrangement uses TRBV14 and TRBJ2-7; maybe TRBD1 (5 bases). Per the germline V gene, CDR1 is SGHDN and CDR2 is FVKESK. Deletions cut 1 base from V and 6 bases from J, with 13 bases between. The CDR3 length is 14 residues. The CDR3 is CASSQVAGRGEQYF. The CDR3 region has the DNA TGTGCCAGCAGCCAAGTGGCAGGTAGGGGCGAGCAGTACTTC.

V usage is TRBV28 and J usage is TRBJ2-5; no reliable D call. The CDR3 covers 13 residues. V was cut by 2 bases and J by 3 bases, with 7 bases left in between. Germline CDR1 reads MDHEN; CDR2 reads SYDVKM. The CDR3 DNA reads TGTGCCAGCAGTTTAGAACAGAAAGAGACCCAGTACTTC. Translating gives CASSLEQKETQYF. Looking up the rest from reference TRBV28 and TRBJ2-5 gives the full variable domain: DVKVTQSSRYLVKRTGEKVFLECVQDMDHENMFWYRQDPGLGLRLIYFSYDVKMKEKGDIPEGYSVSREKKERFSLILESASTNQTSMYLCASSLEQKETQYFGPGTRLLVL.